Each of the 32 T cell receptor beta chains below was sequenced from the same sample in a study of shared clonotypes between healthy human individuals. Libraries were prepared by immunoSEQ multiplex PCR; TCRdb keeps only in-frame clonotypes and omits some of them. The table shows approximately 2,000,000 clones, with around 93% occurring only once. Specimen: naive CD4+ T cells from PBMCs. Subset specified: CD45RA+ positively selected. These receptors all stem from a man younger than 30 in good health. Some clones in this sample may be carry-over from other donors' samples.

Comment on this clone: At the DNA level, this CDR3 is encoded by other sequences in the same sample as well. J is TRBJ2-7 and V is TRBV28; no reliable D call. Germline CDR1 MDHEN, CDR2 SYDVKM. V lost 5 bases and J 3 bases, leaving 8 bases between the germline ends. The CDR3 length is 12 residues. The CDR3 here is CASSPSLYEQYF. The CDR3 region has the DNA TGTGCCAGCAGTCCAAGCCTCTACGAGCAGTACTTC. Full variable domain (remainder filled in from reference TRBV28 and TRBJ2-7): DVKVTQSSRYLVKRTGEKVFLECVQDMDHENMFWYRQDPGLGLRLIYFSYDVKMKEKGDIPEGYSVSREKKERFSLILESASTNQTSMYLCASSPSLYEQYFGPGTRLTVT.

The CDR3 nucleotides are TGTGCCAGCAGCGGACGGGGGACAGGGTACGATACGCAGTATTTT. It translates to CASSGRGTGYDTQYF. This chain connects TRBV28 to TRBJ2-3, with 9 bases aligning to TRBD1. This CDR3 comprises 15 residues. Germline values: CDR1 MDHEN, CDR2 SYDVKM. Germline trimming cut 6 bases from V and 6 bases from J; bases unmatched to any gene: 10.

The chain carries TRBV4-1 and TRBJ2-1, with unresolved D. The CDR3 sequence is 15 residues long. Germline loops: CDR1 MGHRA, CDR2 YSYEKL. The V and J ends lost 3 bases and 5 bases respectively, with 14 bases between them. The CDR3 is CASSQAIGGDNEQFF. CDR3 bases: TGCGCCAGCAGCCAGGCTATCGGCGGAGACAATGAGCAGTTCTTC.

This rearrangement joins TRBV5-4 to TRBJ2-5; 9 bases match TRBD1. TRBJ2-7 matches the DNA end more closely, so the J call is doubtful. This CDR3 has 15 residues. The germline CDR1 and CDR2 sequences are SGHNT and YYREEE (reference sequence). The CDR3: CASSSARDRAYEQYF. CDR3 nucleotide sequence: TGTGCCAGCAGCTCCGCCCGGGACAGGGCCTACGAGCAGTACTTC.

CDR3 sequence reads: CASSPRRRKSFQETQYF. CDR3 coding DNA: TGTGCCAGCTCACCGCGTCGTAGAAAGTCATTCCAAGAGACCCAGTACTTC. The chain joins TRBV18 to TRBJ2-5, with D unclear. Trimming shortened V by 3 bases and J by 1 base, and 18 bases separated the two germline ends. CDR1 and CDR2 from the germline V gene are KGHSH and LQKENI. The CDR3 is made up of 17 amino acids.

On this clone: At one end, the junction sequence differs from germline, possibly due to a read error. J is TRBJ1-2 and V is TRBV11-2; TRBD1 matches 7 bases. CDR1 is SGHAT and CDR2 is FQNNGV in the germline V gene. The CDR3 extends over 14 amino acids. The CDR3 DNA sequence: TGTGCCAGCAGATTAGCGAAGGGACAGTATGGCTACACCTTC. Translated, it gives CASRLAKGQYGYTF.

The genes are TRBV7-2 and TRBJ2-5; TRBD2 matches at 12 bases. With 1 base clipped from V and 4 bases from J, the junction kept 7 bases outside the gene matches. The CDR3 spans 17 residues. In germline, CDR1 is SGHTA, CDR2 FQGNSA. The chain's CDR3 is CASSLGSTSGSRETQYF. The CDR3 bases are TGTGCCAGCAGCTTAGGTTCGACTAGCGGGAGCAGAGAGACCCAGTACTTC.

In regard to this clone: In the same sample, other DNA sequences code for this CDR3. The CDR3: CASSFGTGVSYEQYF. The CDR3 region has the DNA TGCGCCAGCAGCTTCGGGACAGGGGTCTCCTACGAGCAGTACTTC. The rearrangement joins TRBV5-1 to TRBJ2-7, with 10 positions matching TRBD1. Germline lookup yields CDR1 SGHRS and CDR2 YFSETQ. This CDR3 has 15 amino acids. V shed 2 bases and J 0 bases; nucleotides not matched to a gene: 2.

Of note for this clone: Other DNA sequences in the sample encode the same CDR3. DNA of the CDR3: TGTGCCAGCAGTAGCCCGGGAAACACCATATATTTT. It is translated as CASSSPGNTIYF. V usage is TRBV6-5 and J usage is TRBJ1-3; D not resolved. CDR3 size: 12 residues. Germline CDR1 MNHEY, CDR2 SVGAGI. The ends were cut back, 5 bases at V and 4 bases at J, with 6 bases in the middle.

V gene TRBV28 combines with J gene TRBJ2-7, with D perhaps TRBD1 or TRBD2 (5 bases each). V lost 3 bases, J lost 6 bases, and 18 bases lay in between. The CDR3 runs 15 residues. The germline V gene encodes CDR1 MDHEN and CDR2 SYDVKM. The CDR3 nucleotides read TGTGCCAGCAGTTTGATTCGGGGCAGAGGGCGCGAGCAGTACTTC. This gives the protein CASSLIRGRGREQYF.

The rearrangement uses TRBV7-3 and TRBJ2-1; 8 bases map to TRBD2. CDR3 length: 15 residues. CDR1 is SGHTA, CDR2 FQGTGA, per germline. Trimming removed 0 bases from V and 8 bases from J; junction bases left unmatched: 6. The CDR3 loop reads CASSLTAGGYDEQFF. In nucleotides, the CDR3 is TGTGCCAGCAGCTTAACGGCGGGAGGTTACGATGAGCAGTTCTTC.

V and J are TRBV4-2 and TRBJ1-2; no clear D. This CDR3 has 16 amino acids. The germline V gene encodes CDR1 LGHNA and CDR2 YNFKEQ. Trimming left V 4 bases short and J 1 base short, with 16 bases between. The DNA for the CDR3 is TGTGCCAGCAGCCCAGAGGGCGGACGGAATAACTATGGCTACACCTTC. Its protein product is CASSPEGGRNNYGYTF.

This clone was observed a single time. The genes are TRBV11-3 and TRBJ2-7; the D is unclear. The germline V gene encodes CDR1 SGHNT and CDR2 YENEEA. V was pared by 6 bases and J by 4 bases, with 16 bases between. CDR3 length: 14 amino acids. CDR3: CASSFRTGPYEQYF. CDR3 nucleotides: TGTGCCAGCAGTTTCCGGACCGGACCTTACGAGCAGTACTTC.

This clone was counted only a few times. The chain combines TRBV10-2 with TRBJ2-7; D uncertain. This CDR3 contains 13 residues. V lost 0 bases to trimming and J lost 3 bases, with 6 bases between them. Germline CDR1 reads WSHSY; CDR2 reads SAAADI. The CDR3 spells CASSESALYEQYF. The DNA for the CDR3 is TGCGCCAGCAGTGAGTCGGCCCTCTACGAGCAGTACTTC.

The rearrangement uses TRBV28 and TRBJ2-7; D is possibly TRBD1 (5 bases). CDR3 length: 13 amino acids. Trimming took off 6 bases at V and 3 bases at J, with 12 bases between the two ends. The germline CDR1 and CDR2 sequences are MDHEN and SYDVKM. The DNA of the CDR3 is TGTGCCAGCAGGTCGACGGACAACTACGAGCAGTACTTC. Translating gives CASRSTDNYEQYF.

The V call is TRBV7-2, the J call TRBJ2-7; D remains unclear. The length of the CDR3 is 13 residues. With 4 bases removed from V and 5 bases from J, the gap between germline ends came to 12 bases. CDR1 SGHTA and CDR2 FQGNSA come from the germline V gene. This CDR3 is CASSSYTSHEQYF. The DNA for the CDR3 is TGTGCCAGCAGCTCCTACACTTCCCACGAGCAGTACTTC. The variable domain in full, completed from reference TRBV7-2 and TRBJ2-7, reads GAGVSQSPSNKVTEKGKDVELRCDPISGHTALYWYRQSLGQGLEFLIYFQGNSAPDKSGLPSDRFSAERTGGSVSTLTIQRTQQEDSAVYLCASSSYTSHEQYFGPGTRLTVT.

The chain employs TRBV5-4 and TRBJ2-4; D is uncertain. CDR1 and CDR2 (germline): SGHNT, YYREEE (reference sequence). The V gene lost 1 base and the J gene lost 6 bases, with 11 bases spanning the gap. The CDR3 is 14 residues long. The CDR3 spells CASSLTSELNIQYF. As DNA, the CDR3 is TGTGCCAGCAGCTTGACCAGCGAGTTAAACATTCAGTACTTC.

DNA of the CDR3: TGTGCCAGCAGTTACTCCTGGGACCTACTGAACACTGAAGCTTTCTTT. It yields the protein CASSYSWDLLNTEAFF. The chain uses TRBV6-5 and TRBJ1-1; perhaps TRBD1 as D (5 bases). The CDR3 consists of 16 residues. With 0 bases removed from V and 0 bases from J, the gap between germline ends came to 11 bases. CDR1 MNHEY and CDR2 SVGAGI come from the germline V gene.

DNA for the CDR3: TGTGCCAGCTCACCAGGCACAGGGGGTAGCAATCAGCCCCAGCATTTT. This translates into CASSPGTGGSNQPQHF. The chain joins TRBV18 to TRBJ1-5; 8 bases match TRBD1. Germline-derived CDR1 and CDR2 are KGHSH and LQKENI. The CDR3 has 16 amino acids. Trimming at V came to 2 bases and at J to 0 bases, leaving 3 bases not matched to a gene.

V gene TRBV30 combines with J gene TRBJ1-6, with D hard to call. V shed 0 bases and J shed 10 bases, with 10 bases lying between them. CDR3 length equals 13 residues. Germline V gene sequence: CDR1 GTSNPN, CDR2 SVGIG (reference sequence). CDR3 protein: CAWSVAVRSPLHF. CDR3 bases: TGTGCCTGGAGTGTAGCGGTCCGGTCACCCCTCCACTTT.

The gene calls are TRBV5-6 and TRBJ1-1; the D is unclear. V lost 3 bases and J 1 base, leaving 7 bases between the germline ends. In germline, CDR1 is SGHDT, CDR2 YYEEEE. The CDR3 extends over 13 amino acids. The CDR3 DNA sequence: TGTGCCAGCAGCTCGTTACCGAACACTGAAGCTTTCTTT. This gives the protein CASSSLPNTEAFF.

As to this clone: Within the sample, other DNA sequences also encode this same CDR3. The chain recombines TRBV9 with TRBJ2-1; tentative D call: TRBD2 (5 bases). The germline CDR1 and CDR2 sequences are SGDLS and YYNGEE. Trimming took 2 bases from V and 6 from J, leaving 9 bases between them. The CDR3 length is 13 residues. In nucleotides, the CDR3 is TGTGCCAGCAGCGTCCGCGGAGGCAATGAGCAGTTCTTC. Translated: CASSVRGGNEQFF.

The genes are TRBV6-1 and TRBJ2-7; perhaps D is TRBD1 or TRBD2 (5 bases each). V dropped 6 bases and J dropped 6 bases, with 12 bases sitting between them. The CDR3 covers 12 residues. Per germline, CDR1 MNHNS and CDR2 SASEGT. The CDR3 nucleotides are TGTGCCAGCAGGAGGGGCAGTTCCGAGCAGTACTTC. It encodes CASRRGSSEQYF.

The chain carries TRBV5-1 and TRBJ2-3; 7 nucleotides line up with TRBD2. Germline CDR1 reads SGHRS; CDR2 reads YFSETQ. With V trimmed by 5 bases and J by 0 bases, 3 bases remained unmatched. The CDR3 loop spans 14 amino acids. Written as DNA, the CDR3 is TGCGCCAGCAGATTTAGCGGGAGCACAGATACGCAGTATTTT. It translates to CASRFSGSTDTQYF.

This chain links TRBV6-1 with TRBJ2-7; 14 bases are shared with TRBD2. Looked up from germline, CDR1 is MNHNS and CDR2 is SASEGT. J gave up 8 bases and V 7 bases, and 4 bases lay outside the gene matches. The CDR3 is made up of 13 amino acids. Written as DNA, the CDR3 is TGTGCCAGCACTGGGACTAGCGGGAGCAAGCAGTACTTC. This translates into CASTGTSGSKQYF.

In DNA form, the CDR3 reads TGTGCCAGCTCACAAACAGGGGGGGCCACAGATACGCAGTATTTT. This translates into CASSQTGGATDTQYF. J is TRBJ2-3 and V is TRBV18; TRBD1 might be the D (8 bases). Trimming removed 4 bases at V and 2 bases at J, with 13 bases between. The CDR3 loop spans 15 amino acids. Germline CDR1 is KGHSH and CDR2 is LQKENI.

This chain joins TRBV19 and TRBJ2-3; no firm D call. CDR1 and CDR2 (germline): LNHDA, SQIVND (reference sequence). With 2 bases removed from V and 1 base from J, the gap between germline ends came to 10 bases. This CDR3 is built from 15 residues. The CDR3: CASSIRWARTDTQYF. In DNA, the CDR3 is TGTGCCAGTAGTATAAGGTGGGCTCGCACAGATACGCAGTATTTT.

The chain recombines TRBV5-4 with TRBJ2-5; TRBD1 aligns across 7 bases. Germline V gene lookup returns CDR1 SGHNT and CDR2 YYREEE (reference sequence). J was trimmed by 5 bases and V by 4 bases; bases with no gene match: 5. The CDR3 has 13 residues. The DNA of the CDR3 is TGTGCCAGCAGCCTGGACAGGAGGGAGACCCAGTACTTC. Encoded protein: CASSLDRRETQYF.

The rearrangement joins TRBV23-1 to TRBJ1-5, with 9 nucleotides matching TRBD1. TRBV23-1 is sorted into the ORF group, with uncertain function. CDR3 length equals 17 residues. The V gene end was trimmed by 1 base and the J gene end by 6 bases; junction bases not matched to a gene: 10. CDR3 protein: CASSQFGDRDLSQPQHF. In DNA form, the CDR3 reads TGCGCCAGCAGTCAATTTGGGGACAGGGATTTGAGTCAGCCCCAGCATTTT.

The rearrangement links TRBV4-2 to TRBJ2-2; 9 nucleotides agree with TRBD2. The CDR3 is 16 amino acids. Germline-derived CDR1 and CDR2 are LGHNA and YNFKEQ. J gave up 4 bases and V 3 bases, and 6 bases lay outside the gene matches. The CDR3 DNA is TGTGCCAGCAGCCAGCGCGCAGCGGGAGGCACCGGGGAGCTGTTTTTT. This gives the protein CASSQRAAGGTGELFF.

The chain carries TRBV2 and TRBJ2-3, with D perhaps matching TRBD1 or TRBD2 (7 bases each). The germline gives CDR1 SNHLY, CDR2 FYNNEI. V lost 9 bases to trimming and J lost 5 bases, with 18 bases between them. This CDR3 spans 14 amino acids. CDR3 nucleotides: TGTGCCAGAACCAGGGGGGGTGGTGTAGATACGCAGTATTTT. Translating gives CARTRGGGVDTQYF.

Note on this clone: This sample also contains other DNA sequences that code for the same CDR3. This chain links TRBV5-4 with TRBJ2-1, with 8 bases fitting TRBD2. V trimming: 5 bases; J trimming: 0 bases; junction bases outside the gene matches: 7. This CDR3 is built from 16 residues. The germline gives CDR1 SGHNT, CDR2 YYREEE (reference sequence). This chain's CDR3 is CASSSTSGSSYNEQFF. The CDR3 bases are TGTGCCAGCAGTTCCACTAGCGGCAGCTCCTACAATGAGCAGTTCTTC.